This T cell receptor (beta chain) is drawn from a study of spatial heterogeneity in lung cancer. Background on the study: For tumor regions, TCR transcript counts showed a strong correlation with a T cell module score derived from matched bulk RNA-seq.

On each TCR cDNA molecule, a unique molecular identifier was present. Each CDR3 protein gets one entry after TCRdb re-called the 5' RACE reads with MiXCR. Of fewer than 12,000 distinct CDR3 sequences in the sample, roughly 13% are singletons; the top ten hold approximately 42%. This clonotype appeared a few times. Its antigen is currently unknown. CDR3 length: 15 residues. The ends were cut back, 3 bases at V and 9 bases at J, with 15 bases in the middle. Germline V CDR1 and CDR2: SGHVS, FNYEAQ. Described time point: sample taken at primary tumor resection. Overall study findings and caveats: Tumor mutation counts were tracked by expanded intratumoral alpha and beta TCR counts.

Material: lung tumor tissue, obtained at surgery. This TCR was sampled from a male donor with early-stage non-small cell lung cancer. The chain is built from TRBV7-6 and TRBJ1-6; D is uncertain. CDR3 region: CASSLDDTVGSPLHF. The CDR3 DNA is TGTGCCAGCAGCTTGGACGACACGGTGGGTTCACCCCTCCACTTT.